These 23 T cell receptor beta chains share one sample of origin, sequenced in a study of T-cell reconstitution after alpha-beta-depleted transplantation in children. Unique molecular identifiers tagged the TCRbeta library. MiXCR, run by TCRdb on the PCR reads, gives a single entry per CDR3 protein. The sample contains approximately 520,000 distinct CDR3 sequences, approximately 10% of which appear only once. The source was PBMCs, mostly from graft donor cells, collected 180 days after TCRalphabeta/CD19-depleted stem cell transplant. These receptors were obtained from a female patient aged 2-10 years who had a stem cell transplant for aplastic anemia, so the T cells may come from the graft donor.

This clonotype was recorded many times. The gene calls are TRBV25-1 and TRBJ1-3; TRBD1 agrees at 7 bases. CDR3 length: 15 residues. Germline CDR1 reads MGHDK; CDR2 reads SYGVNS. The V and J ends lost 8 bases and 3 bases, in that order; junction bases with no gene match: 10. The CDR3: CASAWTGGNGNTIYF. The CDR3 bases are TGTGCCAGCGCCTGGACAGGCGGTAATGGAAACACCATATATTTT.

This chain connects TRBV20-1 to TRBJ2-5, with D possibly matching TRBD1 (5 bases). This CDR3 is built from 15 residues. The germline V and J ends were trimmed by 1 base and 1 base, with 13 bases remaining between them. The germline V gene encodes CDR1 DFQATT and CDR2 SNEGSKA (reference sequence). In DNA form, the CDR3 reads TGCAGTGCTAGAGCTTCGACAGTCCGCCAAGAGACCCAGTACTTC. Translating gives CSARASTVRQETQYF.

The sample holds many counts of this clonotype. The V call is TRBV7-2, the J call TRBJ2-1, with TRBD2 matching over 7 bases. The CDR3 is made up of 14 amino acids. CDR1 and CDR2 (germline): SGHTA, FQGNSA. V lost 1 base to trimming and J lost 6 bases; unmatched junction nucleotides: 3. CDR3 nucleotide sequence: TGTGCCAGCAGCTTAGGGCTAGCGGCCAATGAGCAGTTCTTC. Its protein is CASSLGLAANEQFF.

This clonotype was counted only a few times. This chain connects TRBV27 to TRBJ2-1; a weak D match, TRBD2 (6 bases). V lost 5 bases and J 4 bases, leaving 18 bases between the germline ends. This CDR3 is 16 amino acids long. The germline CDR1 and CDR2 sequences are MNHEY and SMNVEV (reference sequence). CDR3 protein: CASSLRDSWGYNEQFF. The CDR3, as DNA: TGTGCCAGCAGTCTTCGGGACTCCTGGGGTTACAATGAGCAGTTCTTC.

The V gene is TRBV9, the J gene TRBJ2-1; 7 positions match TRBD2. This CDR3 has 17 amino acids. V shed 0 bases, J shed 9 bases, and the junction held 15 bases outside the gene matches. Germline loops: CDR1 SGDLS, CDR2 YYNGEE. The CDR3 loop is CASSVDETGRFNVEQFF. The CDR3 nucleotides read TGTGCCAGCAGCGTAGACGAGACCGGGAGGTTCAACGTTGAGCAGTTCTTC.

In this sample, this clonotype turned up a few times. The chain combines TRBV7-6 with TRBJ2-2; tentative D call: TRBD2 (5 bases). The CDR3 extends over 17 amino acids. Trimming left V 0 bases short and J 6 bases short, with 17 bases between. Germline CDR1 and CDR2: SGHVS and FNYEAQ. The CDR3 DNA reads as TGTGCCAGCAGCTTAGCAAGTGGAATGAGGGTATCCGGGGAGCTGTTTTTT. The encoded protein is CASSLASGMRVSGELFF.

This clonotype showed up just a few times. The chain uses TRBV18 and TRBJ1-2; the D is unclear. Germline CDR1 is KGHSH and CDR2 is LQKENI. The CDR3 sequence is 13 residues long. V lost 3 bases, J lost 4 bases, and 9 bases lay in between. CDR3 residues: CASSPTQGYGYTF. CDR3 DNA sequence: TGTGCCAGCTCACCGACGCAAGGCTATGGCTACACCTTC.

The genes are TRBV12-3 or TRBV12-4 and TRBJ1-3; D ambiguous. The CDR3 is 16 residues long. V was cut by 7 bases and J by 0 bases, with 16 bases left in between. The CDR3 here is CASIRIDSSSGNTIYF. Here the CDR3 DNA reads TGTGCCAGCATCCGGATCGACTCCTCCTCTGGAAACACCATATATTTT.

This clonotype was counted between two and nine times. V usage is TRBV4-3 and J usage is TRBJ1-1, with unresolved D. Germline V CDR1 and CDR2: LGHNA, YSLEER. With 0 bases removed from V and 2 bases from J, the gap between germline ends came to 7 bases. The CDR3 loop spans 14 amino acids. The CDR3 sequence: CASSQEGRNTEAFF. The DNA of the CDR3 is TGCGCCAGCAGCCAAGAGGGGAGAAACACTGAAGCTTTCTTT.

The chain recombines TRBV20-1 with TRBJ1-1; D unclear. The CDR3 has 12 residues. Germline CDR1 and CDR2: DFQATT and SNEGSKA (reference sequence). Trimming stripped 2 bases from V and 8 bases from J, with 12 bases between. CDR3 bases: TGCAGTGCTAGAATGGGAACGGACGAAGCTTTCTTT. Its translation is CSARMGTDEAFF.

This clonotype was counted between two and nine times. The gene calls are TRBV15 and TRBJ2-3; 7 bases align to TRBD1. The length of the CDR3 is 17 residues. The V gene end was trimmed by 0 bases and the J gene end by 3 bases; junction bases not matched to a gene: 9. Germline V gene data show CDR1 as LNHNV and CDR2 as YYDKDF (reference sequence). The CDR3 bases are TGTGCCACCAGCAGAGATCTTAGGGGGCGCATAACAGATACGCAGTATTTT. Protein sequence: CATSRDLRGRITDTQYF.

In its sample, this clonotype was seen a few times. The V and J genes are TRBV12-3 or TRBV12-4 and TRBJ2-1, with D maybe TRBD1 (6 bases). The CDR3 is made up of 13 amino acids. V lost 5 bases and J lost 5, with 10 bases in between. This CDR3 reads CASSPDSHNEQFF. In DNA, the CDR3 is TGTGCCAGCAGTCCGGACAGCCACAATGAGCAGTTCTTC.

This clonotype has only a few counts. The J gene is TRBJ2-5, the V gene TRBV7-2, with 8 bases aligning to TRBD1. This CDR3 has 15 amino acids. After removal of 4 bases from V and 2 bases from J, the junction contained 6 bases not matched to a gene. Per the germline V gene, CDR1 is SGHTA and CDR2 is FQGNSA. CDR3 nucleotide sequence: TGTGCCAGCAGCTACCAACAGGGGGTACAAGAGACCCAGTACTTC. Its translation is CASSYQQGVQETQYF.

The chain joins TRBV3-1 to TRBJ2-7, with D perhaps TRBD2 (7 bases). The CDR3 extends over 16 amino acids. Germline V CDR1 and CDR2: LGHDT, YNNKEL (reference sequence). Trimming cost V 0 bases and J 5 bases, with 17 bases left between them. The CDR3 reads CASSQELVGGPDEQYF. DNA for the CDR3: TGTGCCAGCAGCCAAGAGTTGGTGGGGGGGCCGGACGAGCAGTACTTC.

The chain uses TRBV24-1 and TRBJ2-6; 11 bases line up with TRBD1. The V segment lost 6 bases and the J segment 2 bases; nucleotides outside the gene matches: 8. Germline V gene data show CDR1 as KGHDR and CDR2 as SFDVKD. The CDR3 runs 18 residues. The CDR3: CATSRSVGQGAGANVLTF. CDR3 nucleotide sequence: TGTGCCACCAGTCGGTCTGTGGGACAGGGGGCTGGGGCCAACGTCCTGACTTTC.

This clonotype occurred many times. J is TRBJ2-2 and V is TRBV7-6, with D tentatively TRBD1 (5 bases). V lost 5 bases and J 4 bases, leaving 14 bases between the germline ends. CDR1 and CDR2 from the germline V gene are SGHVS and FNYEAQ. The CDR3 is made up of 15 amino acids. CDR3 sequence (DNA): TGTGCCAGCAGCGCATCCTTAGGGGCCACCGGGGAGCTGTTTTTT. It specifies CASSASLGATGELFF.

The chain carries TRBV20-1 and TRBJ2-3; D perhaps matches TRBD2 (5 bases). CDR1 and CDR2 from the germline V gene are DFQATT and SNEGSKA (reference sequence). This CDR3 comprises 14 residues. In DNA, the CDR3 is TGCTCAGAGGGCCGTGCCTTACTCACAGATACGCAGTATTTT. Amino acids: CSEGRALLTDTQYF.

The genes are TRBV19 and TRBJ2-1; D remains ambiguous. This CDR3 contains 11 residues. The V gene lost 9 bases and the J gene lost 5 bases, with 8 bases spanning the gap. Germline lookup yields CDR1 LNHDA and CDR2 SQIVND (reference sequence). The CDR3 here is CASKEDNEQFF. DNA for the CDR3: TGTGCCAGCAAAGAGGACAATGAGCAGTTCTTC.

J is TRBJ1-1 and V is TRBV5-4, with 10 nucleotides matching TRBD1. V was pared by 0 bases and J by 1 base, with 6 bases of the junction left unmatched. Germline V gene data show CDR1 as SGHNT and CDR2 as YYREEE (reference sequence). The CDR3 runs to 17 residues. The CDR3 DNA follows: TGTGCCAGCAGCTTGGCGACAGGGGGCTGGGGGAACACTGAAGCTTTCTTT. Translating it yields CASSLATGGWGNTEAFF.

The rearrangement uses TRBV27 and TRBJ2-7; 7 positions match TRBD1. Germline loops: CDR1 MNHEY, CDR2 SMNVEV (reference sequence). V shed 6 bases, J shed 6 bases, and the junction held 2 bases outside the gene matches. The CDR3 spans 11 residues. For the CDR3, the DNA is TGTGCCAGCAGAAACAGGGGCGAGCAGTACTTC. As protein: CASRNRGEQYF.

This clonotype occurred many times. The chain carries TRBV20-1 and TRBJ2-1, with 13 nucleotides matching TRBD2. Germline values: CDR1 DFQATT, CDR2 SNEGSKA (reference sequence). This CDR3 region has 12 residues. V shed 6 bases, J shed 10 bases, and the junction held 3 bases outside the gene matches. The CDR3 bases are TGCAGTGCGGGACTAGCGGGGCGCGAGCAGTTCTTC. Its protein is CSAGLAGREQFF.

As for this clonotype: One end of the junction is discordant with germline, which a read error may explain. This chain joins TRBV20-1 and TRBJ1-1; no clear D. Germline CDR1 and CDR2: DFQATT and SNEGSKA (reference sequence). The CDR3 runs to 12 residues. The CDR3 coding sequence is TGCAGCGCTACCCCCAGGAACACTGAAGCTTTCTTT. Translated, it gives CSATPRNTEAFF.

This clonotype was counted a few times. The gene calls are TRBV2 and TRBJ2-3, with TRBD2 matching over 9 bases. This CDR3 contains 17 residues. The V and J ends lost 1 base and 0 bases, in that order; junction bases with no gene match: 5. Germline-derived CDR1 and CDR2 are SNHLY and FYNNEI. The CDR3 bases are TGTGCCAGCAGTGAAGTTGGAGCGGGAGGCAGCACAGATACGCAGTATTTT. This gives the protein CASSEVGAGGSTDTQYF.